The 8 T cell receptor beta chains in this list originate from one sample, sequenced in a study of OX40 agonist ivuxolimab in advanced cancers. The repertoire was sequenced with immunoSEQ multiplex PCR; TCRdb's copy has only in-frame clones and lacks some. The data contain 30,000 to 35,000 clones, about 83% of them singletons. Sequenced material: CD4+ or CD8+ T cells sorted from blood, taken in a trial of the OX40 agonist ivuxolimab. These receptors all come from an adult with an advanced solid tumor such as melanoma, head and neck, liver or kidney cancer.

This clone was seen once. V is TRBV27 and J is TRBJ2-1; D remains ambiguous. Germline V gene data show CDR1 as MNHEY and CDR2 as SMNVEV (reference sequence). The CDR3 loop spans 15 amino acids. V dropped 2 bases and J dropped 0 bases, with 8 bases sitting between them. The DNA of the CDR3 is TGTGCCAGCAGTTTACCTTTGAGCTCCTACAATGAGCAGTTCTTC. This translates into CASSLPLSSYNEQFF.

The V call is TRBV18, the J call TRBJ2-7, with D possibly TRBD2 on 5 matching bases. CDR1 KGHSH and CDR2 LQKENI come from the germline V gene. V lost 5 bases, J lost 5 bases, and 13 bases lay in between. This CDR3 is built from 13 residues. CDR3 sequence: CASSDGPGDEQYF. The CDR3 bases are TGTGCCAGCTCAGACGGACCCGGGGACGAGCAGTACTTC.

The V call is TRBV11-2, the J call TRBJ2-5; a possible D gene is TRBD1 (6 bases). V was pared by 3 bases and J by 6 bases, with 11 bases between. The germline CDR1 and CDR2 sequences are SGHAT and FQNNGV. The CDR3 is 13 residues long. The CDR3 DNA reads as TGTGCCAGCAGCTTCGGACAGATAAAGACCCAGTACTTC. It specifies CASSFGQIKTQYF.

The CDR3 loop is CSASNEQFF. The CDR3 DNA sequence: TGCAGTGCTAGTAATGAGCAGTTCTTC. V usage is TRBV20-1 and J usage is TRBJ2-1, with D unresolved. CDR1 is DFQATT and CDR2 is SNEGSKA in the germline V gene (reference sequence). V lost 3 bases and J 7 bases, leaving 1 base between the germline ends. This CDR3 comprises 9 residues.

This rearrangement joins TRBV25-1 to TRBJ2-1; the D gene is possibly TRBD1 (5 bases). CDR3 length: 14 residues. Deletions cut 6 bases from V and 1 base from J, with 10 bases between. Germline V gene sequence: CDR1 MGHDK, CDR2 SYGVNS. The CDR3 region has the DNA TGTGCCAGCAGGGACACGAGGTCCTACAATGAGCAGTTCTTC. It codes for CASRDTRSYNEQFF.

This chain uses TRBV19 with TRBJ1-2, with 9 nucleotides matching TRBD1. Looked up from germline, CDR1 is LNHDA and CDR2 is SQIVND (reference sequence). The CDR3 runs 16 residues. V was clipped by 6 bases and J by 2 bases; unmatched bases: 10. Here the CDR3 DNA reads TGTGCCAGTAGCCCCGGGACAGGGTATTTGAACTATGGCTACACCTTC. It encodes CASSPGTGYLNYGYTF.

This rearrangement joins TRBV7-9 to TRBJ2-6; D gene unclear. This CDR3 has 13 residues. V was clipped by 2 bases and J by 12 bases, with 11 bases between them. Germline V lookup: CDR1 SEHNR, CDR2 FQNEAQ (reference sequence). CDR3 nucleotides: TGTGCCAGCAGCTTACAAGACCCGCCCGTCCTGACTTTC. Translated, it gives CASSLQDPPVLTF.

V usage is TRBV5-6 and J usage is TRBJ2-7, with TRBD1 identical over 8 bases. The CDR3 sequence is 14 residues long. Germline V lookup: CDR1 SGHDT, CDR2 YYEEEE. After removal of 4 bases from V and 6 bases from J, the junction contained 9 bases not matched to a gene. In DNA, the CDR3 is TGTGCCAGCAGCCCGGGCAGGGGGCTAGGCGAGCAGTACTTC. Translating it yields CASSPGRGLGEQYF.